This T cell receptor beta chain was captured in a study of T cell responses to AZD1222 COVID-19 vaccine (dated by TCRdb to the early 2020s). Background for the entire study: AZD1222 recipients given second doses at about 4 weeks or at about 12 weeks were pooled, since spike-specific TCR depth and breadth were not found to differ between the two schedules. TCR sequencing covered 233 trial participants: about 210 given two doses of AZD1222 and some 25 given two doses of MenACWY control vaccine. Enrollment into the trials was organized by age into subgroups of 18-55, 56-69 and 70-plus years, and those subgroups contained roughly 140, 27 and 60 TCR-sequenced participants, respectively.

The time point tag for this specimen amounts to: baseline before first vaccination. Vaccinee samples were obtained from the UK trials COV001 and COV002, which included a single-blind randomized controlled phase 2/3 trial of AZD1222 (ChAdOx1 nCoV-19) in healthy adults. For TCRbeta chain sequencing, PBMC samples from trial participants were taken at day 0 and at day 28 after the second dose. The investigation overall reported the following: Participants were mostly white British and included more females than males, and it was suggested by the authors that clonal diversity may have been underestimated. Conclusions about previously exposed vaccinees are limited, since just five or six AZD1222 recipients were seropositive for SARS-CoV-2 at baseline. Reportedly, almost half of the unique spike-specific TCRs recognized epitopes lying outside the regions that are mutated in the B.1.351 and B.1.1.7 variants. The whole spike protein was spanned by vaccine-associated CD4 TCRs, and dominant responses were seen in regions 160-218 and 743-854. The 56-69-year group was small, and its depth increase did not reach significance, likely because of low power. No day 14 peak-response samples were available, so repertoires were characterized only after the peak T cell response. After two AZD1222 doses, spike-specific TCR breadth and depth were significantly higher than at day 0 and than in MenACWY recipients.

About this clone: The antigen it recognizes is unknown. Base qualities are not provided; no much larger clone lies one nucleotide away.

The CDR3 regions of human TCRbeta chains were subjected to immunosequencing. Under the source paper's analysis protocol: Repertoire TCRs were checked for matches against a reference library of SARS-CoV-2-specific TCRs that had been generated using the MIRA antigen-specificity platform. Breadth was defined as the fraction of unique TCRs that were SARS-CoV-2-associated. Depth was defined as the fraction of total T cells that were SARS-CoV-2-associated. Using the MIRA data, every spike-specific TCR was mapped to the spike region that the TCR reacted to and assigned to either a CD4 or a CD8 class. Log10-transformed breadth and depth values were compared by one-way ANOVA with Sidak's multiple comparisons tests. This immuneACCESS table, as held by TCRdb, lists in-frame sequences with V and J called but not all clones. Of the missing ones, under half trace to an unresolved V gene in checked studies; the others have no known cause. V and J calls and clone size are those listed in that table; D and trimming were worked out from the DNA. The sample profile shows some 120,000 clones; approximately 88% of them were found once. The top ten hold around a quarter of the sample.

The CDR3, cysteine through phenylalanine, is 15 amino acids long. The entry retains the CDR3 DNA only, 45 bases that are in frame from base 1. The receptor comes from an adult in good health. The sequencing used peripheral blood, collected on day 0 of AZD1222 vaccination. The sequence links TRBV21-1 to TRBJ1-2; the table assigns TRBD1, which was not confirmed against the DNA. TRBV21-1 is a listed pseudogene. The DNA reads TGTGCCAGCAGCAAAGGACAGGGTCGAAACTATGGCTACACCTTC. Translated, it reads CASSKGQGRNYGYTF.